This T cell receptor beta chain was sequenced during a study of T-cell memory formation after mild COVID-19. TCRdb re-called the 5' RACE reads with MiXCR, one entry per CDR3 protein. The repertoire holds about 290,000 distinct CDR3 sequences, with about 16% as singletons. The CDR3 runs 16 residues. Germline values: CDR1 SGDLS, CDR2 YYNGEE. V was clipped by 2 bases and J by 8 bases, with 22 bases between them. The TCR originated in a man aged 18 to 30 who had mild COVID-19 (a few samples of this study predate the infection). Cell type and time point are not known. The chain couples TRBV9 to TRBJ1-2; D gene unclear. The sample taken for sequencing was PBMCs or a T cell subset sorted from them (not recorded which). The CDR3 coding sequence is TGTGCCAGCAGCGTTTCCTTGGCAAGCTCACGTCGGGGCTACACCTTC. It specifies CASSVSLASSRRGYTF.